The 14 T cell receptor beta chains presented below share a single source sample, sequenced in a study of blood T cell repertoires in COVID-19. Only in-frame clones appear in the TCRdb table, and some are missing; sequencing was by immunoSEQ multiplex PCR. Here the sample spans some 120,000 clones, 65% to 85% being singletons. Sequenced sample: peripheral blood. These receptors all stem from a man aged 65 to 85 with acute or convalescent COVID-19.

The chain carries TRBV7-6 and TRBJ1-1; a possible D gene is TRBD1 (5 bases). Trimming removed 4 bases at V and 7 bases at J, with 19 bases between. CDR3 length: 15 amino acids. CDR1 and CDR2 (germline): SGHVS, FNYEAQ. The CDR3 DNA reads TGTGCCAGCAGCTCGACCAAGGGTAACAGGTTTGAAGCTTTCTTT. This sequence encodes CASSSTKGNRFEAFF.

The chain has TRBV7-2 and TRBJ1-2; D might be TRBD1 (6 bases). The germline V gene encodes CDR1 SGHTA and CDR2 FQGNSA. Trimming removed 0 bases at V and 2 bases at J, with 7 bases between. CDR3 size: 14 residues. CDR3 region: CASSLAGANYGYTF. CDR3 nucleotide sequence: TGTGCCAGCAGCTTAGCGGGGGCCAACTATGGCTACACCTTC.

By sample share, this clone is medium-sized. The chain couples TRBV11-2 to TRBJ1-2; D perhaps matches TRBD1 (5 bases). The V gene's germline CDR1 is SGHAT and CDR2 FQNNGV. With 5 bases removed from V and 6 bases from J, the gap between germline ends came to 19 bases. The CDR3 totals 15 residues. CDR3 DNA: TGTGCCAGCAGCGGGTGGGACCGGAGGGCGAATGGCTACACCTTC. Its translation is CASSGWDRRANGYTF.

This clone was observed once. The chain carries TRBV28 and TRBJ1-1; TRBD1 is a possible D gene (5 bases). V was trimmed by 2 bases and J by 3 bases, leaving 13 bases between them. This CDR3 is built from 15 residues. CDR1 and CDR2 (germline): MDHEN, SYDVKM. This CDR3 reads CASSLMGGKDTEAFF. The CDR3 DNA reads as TGTGCCAGCAGTTTAATGGGGGGAAAGGACACTGAAGCTTTCTTT.

V gene TRBV4-2 combines with J gene TRBJ1-6; D ambiguous. The germline gives CDR1 LGHNA, CDR2 YNFKEQ. V gave up 1 base and J gave up 11 bases, with 9 bases separating them. This CDR3 comprises 13 residues. CDR3 residues: CASSQGERTPLHF. CDR3 in DNA: TGTGCCAGCAGCCAAGGCGAACGAACACCCCTCCACTTT.

The CDR3 sequence: CASSLDRAWGSPLHF. CDR3 in DNA: TGTGCCAGCAGCTTAGACAGGGCGTGGGGTTCACCCCTCCACTTT. The chain has TRBV11-2 and TRBJ1-6; weak D call: TRBD1 (5 bases). CDR1 and CDR2 (germline): SGHAT, FQNNGV. The CDR3 has 15 residues. The V gene lost 0 bases and the J gene lost 9 bases, with 12 bases spanning the gap. The full variable domain, in which reference TRBV11-2 and TRBJ1-6 provide the parts outside the CDR3, is EAGVAQSPRYKIIEKRQSVAFWCNPISGHATLYWYQQILGQGPKLLIQFQNNGVVDDSQLPKDRFSAERLKGVDSTLKIQPAKLEDSAVYLCASSLDRAWGSPLHFGNGTRLTVT.

The chain carries TRBV5-1 and TRBJ2-5; 7 bases agree with TRBD2. Germline values: CDR1 SGHRS, CDR2 YFSETQ. This CDR3 comprises 15 residues. The trim removed 0 bases at V and 1 base at J, leaving 3 bases unmatched. The CDR3 region has the DNA TGCGCCAGCAGCTTGGTCGGGGGGAGCCAAGAGACCCAGTACTTC. Translating gives CASSLVGGSQETQYF.

V gene TRBV5-1 combines with J gene TRBJ1-1; D not certain. Deletions cut 5 bases from V and 3 bases from J, with 11 bases between. Germline values: CDR1 SGHRS, CDR2 YFSETQ. CDR3 length: 13 amino acids. CDR3 residues: CASSLQSDTEAFF. CDR3 in DNA: TGCGCCAGCAGTCTACAGTCCGACACTGAAGCTTTCTTT.

The DNA of the CDR3 is TGTGCCAGCAGCCAAGTACAGATGGGGAACACTGAAGCTTTCTTT. Residues: CASSQVQMGNTEAFF. This chain connects TRBV3-1 (or the pseudogene TRBV3-2) to TRBJ1-1; no reliable D call. The CDR3 has 15 amino acids. V lost 1 base and J lost 1, with 10 bases in between. Germline V gene data show CDR1 as LGHDT and CDR2 as YNNKEL (reference sequence).

This chain links TRBV28 with TRBJ1-2, with a possible D match to TRBD1 (6 bases). There are 14 residues in the CDR3. Trimming pared 8 bases from V and 4 bases from J, leaving 17 bases between. Germline V lookup: CDR1 MDHEN, CDR2 SYDVKM. Here the CDR3 reads CASRSGGAGYGYTF. CDR3 sequence (DNA): TGTGCCAGCCGGTCGGGGGGGGCCGGCTATGGCTACACCTTC.

This chain joins TRBV6-5 and TRBJ2-7, with 10 bases identical to TRBD1. Germline lookup yields CDR1 MNHEY and CDR2 SVGAGI. CDR3 size: 15 residues. V lost 6 bases and J lost 5; bases outside the gene matches: 10. The CDR3 sequence is CASRDRGTGVDEQYF. The CDR3 DNA is TGTGCCAGCAGGGATCGAGGGACAGGGGTCGACGAGCAGTACTTC.

The J gene is TRBJ2-1, the V gene TRBV11-2, with TRBD2 matching 8 bases. This CDR3 is 17 amino acids long. The germline V gene has CDR1 SGHAT and CDR2 FQNNGV. The V segment lost 5 bases and the J segment 0 bases; nucleotides outside the gene matches: 9. This CDR3 is CASSKKRLALSYNEQFF. CDR3 nucleotide sequence: TGTGCCAGCAGCAAAAAGAGACTAGCGCTCTCCTACAATGAGCAGTTCTTC.

In regard to this clone: Other nucleotide sequences in the sample specify the same CDR3. The genes are TRBV11-3 and TRBJ2-7; possibly TRBD2 for D (6 bases). This CDR3 spans 14 amino acids. V lost 5 bases, J lost 0 bases, and 11 bases lay in between. The germline V gene encodes CDR1 SGHNT and CDR2 YENEEA. The CDR3 spells CASSLGGSSYEQYF. The CDR3 coding sequence is TGTGCCAGCAGCCTTGGGGGGAGCTCCTACGAGCAGTACTTC.

CDR3 sequence (DNA): TGTGCCAGCAGTCCTAAGAGCAATCAGCCCCAGCATTTT. It specifies CASSPKSNQPQHF. The chain carries TRBV27 and TRBJ1-5, with D unclear. The CDR3 length is 13 residues. Deletions cut 5 bases from V and 1 base from J, with 6 bases between. The germline CDR1 and CDR2 sequences are MNHEY and SMNVEV (reference sequence).